A selection of T cell receptor beta chains follows, all from one sample in a study of T-cell reconstitution after alpha-beta-depleted transplantation in children. TCRdb used MiXCR to reprocess the PCR reads, holding one entry per CDR3 protein. The sample includes about 120,000 distinct CDR3 sequences, over 9% of them seen just once. This sample comprised PBMCs, obtained before TCRalphabeta/CD19-depleted stem cell transplant. Receptor source: a boy aged 2 to 10 with acute lymphoblastic leukemia, due to receive a stem cell transplant. CDR3s include the opening cysteine and the closing phenylalanine or tryptophan. A D gene is named only where the DNA matches it firmly. Some rows mark clone size as missing; the rest say once, few, many or name a class of expanded clone.

TRBV3-1	-	TRBJ2-3	many	TGTGCCAGCAGCCAAGATGGGATTCCGGCAGATACGCAGTATTTT	CASSQDGIPADTQYF
TRBV29-1	TRBD1	TRBJ1-2	-	TGCAGCGGCCTACGACAGGGGACGACTTATGGCTACACCTTC	CSGLRQGTTYGYTF
TRBV5-1	-	TRBJ2-4	-	TGCGCCAGCTCCCTGGGGGCGGTAGCCAAAAACATTCAGTACTTC	CASSLGAVAKNIQYF
TRBV20-1	-	TRBJ2-3	many	TGCTGCAGAGGGGGGCGGAAAGATACGCAGTATTTT	CCRGGRKDTQYF
TRBV5-1	-	TRBJ2-5	few	TGCGCCAGCAGCTCCCCTACCCCGGGACGAGAGACCCAGTACTTC	CASSSPTPGRETQYF
TRBV7-8	TRBD2	TRBJ2-7	few	TGTGCCAGCAGCTTAGCCTCCGGCGGGAGAAGAAACGAGCAGTACTTC	CASSLASGGRRNEQYF
TRBV3-1	-	TRBJ2-7	-	TGTGCCAGCAGAGAAGGGCACGAGCAGTACTTC	CASREGHEQYF
TRBV25-1	-	TRBJ2-5	-	TGTGCCAGCAGTGAGCTAAAAGAGACCCAGTACTTC	CASSELKETQYF
TRBV12-3/TRBV12-4	-	TRBJ2-3	-	TGTGCCAGCAGTTTCTCTGGTCGGGAGTCGACAGATACGCAGTATTTT	CASSFSGRESTDTQYF
TRBV12-3/TRBV12-4	TRBD2	TRBJ2-7	many	TGTGCCAGCAGTTCAGCGGGAGGTCGATCTGGGCAGTACTTC	CASSSAGGRSGQYF
TRBV15	-	TRBJ2-7	few	TGTGCCACCAGCAGAGCAGGGAAAGGCTACGAGCAGTACTTC	CATSRAGKGYEQYF
TRBV20-1	TRBD2	TRBJ2-2	few	TGCCTGGGGTCCGGCGGGAGGATGGCCGGGGAGCTGTTTTTT	CLGSGGRMAGELFF
TRBV7-3	TRBD1	TRBJ2-1	-	TGTGCCAGCAGCGGGACAGGGGATGGCGATGAGCAGTTCTTC	CASSGTGDGDEQFF
TRBV10-3	-	TRBJ2-2	many	TGTGCCATCAGTGCGCAGGGTGCGACCACCGGGGAGCTGTTTTTT	CAISAQGATTGELFF
TRBV25-1	-	TRBJ1-1	-	TGTGCCAGCAGTGAATATAGCGGCTTGGACACTGAAGCTTTCTTT	CASSEYSGLDTEAFF
TRBV5-1	-	TRBJ2-5	few	TGCGCCAGCAGCTTGGATCGCCCTCAAGAGACCCAGTACTTC	CASSLDRPQETQYF
TRBV18	-	TRBJ2-1	-	TGTGCCAGCTCACCTTCATGGGACGGTGAGCAGTTCTTC	CASSPSWDGEQFF
TRBV13	-	TRBJ2-3	-	TGTGCCAGCAGCCCAATGGCCCGATACACAGATACGCAGTATTTT	CASSPMARYTDTQYF
TRBV5-1	TRBD2	TRBJ2-1	many	TGCGCCAGCAGCTATACCGGGACTAGTGTTAGCGCCTACAATGAGCAGTTCTTC	CASSYTGTSVSAYNEQFF
TRBV5-1	TRBD1	TRBJ2-4	many	TGCGCCAGCAGCTCCCTTCTAGGACAGGAAAACATTCAGTACTTC	CASSSLLGQENIQYF
TRBV7-8	TRBD1	TRBJ2-7	few	TGTGCCAGCAGCCAGCCGGGACAGCCGTACGAGCAGTACTTC	CASSQPGQPYEQYF
TRBV3-1	-	TRBJ2-3	few	TGTGCCAGCAGCCGCGGACTCCGGGATACGCAGTATTTT	CASSRGLRDTQYF
TRBV20-1	-	TRBJ1-2	few	TGCAGTGCTAGCGACGTTGGTTCTCGATATGGCTACACCTTC	CSASDVGSRYGYTF
TRBV20-1	TRBD2	TRBJ2-5	many	TGCAGTGCTAGAGGGATGGTGGTGGGACTAGCGGGGGAGACCCAGTACTTC	CSARGMVVGLAGETQYF
TRBV7-9	-	TRBJ1-2	few	TGTGCCAGCAGCTCACGTTCCACGGAGAGAGCTAACTATGGCTACACCTTC	CASSSRSTERANYGYTF
TRBV6-5	TRBD2	TRBJ2-1	few	TGTGCCAGCAGTTCTAGGACTAGCGGGGTGAACAATGAGCAGTTCTTC	CASSSRTSGVNNEQFF
TRBV12-3/TRBV12-4	-	TRBJ2-7	-	TGTGCCTTCAGTCCCAAAGCCCAAGGGTACCAGCCCTACGAGCAGTACTTC	CAFSPKAQGYQPYEQYF
TRBV5-1	TRBD2	TRBJ2-1	-	TGCGCCAGCGGCTTGGAACTAGCGGGATCCTACAATGAGCAGTTCTTC	CASGLELAGSYNEQFF
TRBV5-1	TRBD2	TRBJ2-3	-	TGCGCCAGCAGCGTCCGGGACTACCTTAGCACAGATACGCAGTATTTT	CASSVRDYLSTDTQYF
TRBV5-1	-	TRBJ2-3	many	TGCGCCAGCAGCCAGACGCGGAGCACAGATACGCAGTATTTT	CASSQTRSTDTQYF
TRBV10-3	-	TRBJ2-5	many	TGTGCCATCAGTGAAAGCGATGCAAAGACCCAGTACTTC	CAISESDAKTQYF
TRBV12-3/TRBV12-4	TRBD2	TRBJ2-3	many	TGTGCCAGCAGGGTCGGGACTAGCGGGAGTAATACGCAGTATTTT	CASRVGTSGSNTQYF
TRBV14	-	TRBJ2-1	few	TGTGCCAGCAGCCAAGATCTTCCAGGGGGCGCGGGAGTTAGGAATGAGCAGTTCTTC	CASSQDLPGGAGVRNEQFF
TRBV7-7	TRBD1	TRBJ2-2	few	TGTGCTAGCAGCCACACCCGGAGGGGGACAGGCGACACCGGGGAGCTGTTTTTT	CASSHTRRGTGDTGELFF
TRBV29-1	-	TRBJ1-2	many	TGCAGCGTACGTACGTCCTACTATGGCTACACCTTC	CSVRTSYYGYTF
TRBV6-5	-	TRBJ2-1	many	TGTGCCAGCAACCTACGGGGTGAGCAGTTCTTC	CASNLRGEQFF
TRBV5-1	TRBD2	TRBJ2-3	-	TGCGCCAGCAGCTTGGGGTTAAGACTAGCGGGAGTTGGTGGCACAGATACGCAGTATTTT	CASSLGLRLAGVGGTDTQYF
TRBV2	TRBD1	TRBJ2-7	few	TGTGCCAGCGGACAGGGTGGGGCGGGGGAGCAGTACTTC	CASGQGGAGEQYF
TRBV5-1	TRBD2	TRBJ2-3	many	TGCGCCAGCAGCTTTAAACTAGCGACAAGCACAGATACGCAGTATTTT	CASSFKLATSTDTQYF
TRBV11-1	TRBD2	TRBJ2-3	few	TGTGCCAGCAGCTTAGTTAGCGGGACGAATATCTACACAGATACGCAGTATTTT	CASSLVSGTNIYTDTQYF
TRBV13	TRBD2	TRBJ2-3	few	TGTGCCAGCAGCACAGGACTAGCGGCCACAGATACGCAGTATTTT	CASSTGLAATDTQYF
TRBV20-1	-	TRBJ2-1	many	TGCAGTGCTAGTGTCTGGGGCTCCTACAATGAGCAGTTCTTC	CSASVWGSYNEQFF
TRBV18	-	TRBJ2-3	few	TGTGCCAGCTCAACCAGCGATACGCAGTATTTT	CASSTSDTQYF
TRBV18	-	TRBJ2-1	many	TGTGCCAGCTCACCACGGACGGGTTCCTCCTACAATGAGCAGTTCTTC	CASSPRTGSSYNEQFF
TRBV5-1	TRBD1	TRBJ2-6	many	TGCGCCAGCAGCCAGGGACAGGGAAACTCTGGGGCCAACGTCCTGACTTTC	CASSQGQGNSGANVLTF
TRBV5-1	-	TRBJ2-7	few	TGCGCCAGCAGCTTAGGGGGGATCCAGGTCTACGAGCAGTACTTC	CASSLGGIQVYEQYF
TRBV20-1	-	TRBJ2-7	few	TGCAGTGCTAGAGATCCGACGGAATCCGCCGACGAGCAGTACTTC	CSARDPTESADEQYF
TRBV3-1	-	TRBJ2-6	-	TGTGCCAGCAGCCAAGAAACGGTCGGAGGGTGGGGCCTCTCTGGGGCCAACGTCCTGACTTTC	CASSQETVGGWGLSGANVLTF
TRBV20-1	TRBD1	TRBJ2-7	-	TGCAGTGCTAGAAGCCCCCAGACAGGGGACGAGCAGTACTTC	CSARSPQTGDEQYF
TRBV7-2	TRBD1	TRBJ2-3	few	TGTGCCAGCAGGCCCTCCACGAGACAGGGGACAGATACGCAGTATTTT	CASRPSTRQGTDTQYF
TRBV3-1	TRBD1	TRBJ2-7	-	TGTGCCAGCAGCCAGGGACAGGGATCGAGGGAGCAGTACTTC	CASSQGQGSREQYF
TRBV20-1	TRBD1	TRBJ2-3	-	TGCAGTGCTGGGGACAGGAGGGGAGGCACAGATACGCAGTATTTT	CSAGDRRGGTDTQYF
TRBV18	TRBD1	TRBJ1-1	-	TGTGCCAGCTCACGGACCGATACAGGGGAGGCTTTCTTT	CASSRTDTGEAFF
TRBV7-9	-	TRBJ2-3	-	TGTGCCAGCAGCTTAGGCGGGCTCCTCACAGATACGCAGTATTTT	CASSLGGLLTDTQYF
TRBV20-1	-	TRBJ2-3	few	TGCAGTGCTAGAGAGGGGTTCCGGGGCGCAGATACGCAGTATTTT	CSAREGFRGADTQYF
TRBV20-1	-	TRBJ1-1	few	TGCAGTGCCCGGGTTCCAGGCTCCGAAGCTTTCTTT	CSARVPGSEAFF
TRBV19	-	TRBJ1-2	-	TGTGCCAGCGTTTCTCAGGGTTTGGGCTATGGCTACACCTTC	CASVSQGLGYGYTF
TRBV6-2/TRBV6-3	-	TRBJ2-7	many	TGTGCCAGCAAGGAATCGGGGAACTCCTACGAGCAGTACTTC	CASKESGNSYEQYF
TRBV12-3/TRBV12-4	-	TRBJ2-1	many	TGTGCCAGCAGTTTAGCACGGGGCAATGAGCAGTTCTTC	CASSLARGNEQFF
TRBV7-2	TRBD2	TRBJ2-1	many	TGTGCCAGCAGCCCCGGGGGGTGGGGACTAGCTGACAATGAGCAGTTCTTC	CASSPGGWGLADNEQFF